The text below deals with one TCR beta chain. Its target is unknown. The sample originates from a study of CD8+CD57+ T cells in acquired aplastic anemia. The wider study: An average of 3.2 ug of DNA was obtained from sorted CD4+ and CD8+ cells.

Study-level findings and limits: The study identified almost 30 CD8+ CDR3 sequences shared by patients and controls.

Patients picked for sequencing had shown CD8+CD57+ cell expansion detected by flow cytometry. The enrolled patients all had severe acquired aplastic anemia. The CDR3 runs 14 residues. Germline loops: CDR1 SGHRS, CDR2 YFSETQ. V gave up 0 bases and J gave up 1 base, with 7 bases separating them. Genomic DNA templated the TCR beta VDJ and CDR3 profiling. Using its own MiXCR run on the reads, TCRdb lists one record per CDR3 protein. The repertoire consists of approximately 300,000 distinct CDR3 sequences, with 56% occurring once and the leading ten covering approximately 1.2%. This sequence was found in a human donor with aplastic anemia. Input material: sorted CD4+, CD8+, or CD8+CD57+ T cells (not recorded which) from PBMCs. V is TRBV5-1 and J is TRBJ1-1; D unresolved. CDR3 amino acids: CASSLATANTEAFF. The DNA of the CDR3 is TGCGCCAGCAGCTTGGCCACAGCGAACACTGAAGCTTTCTTT. The whole variable domain, filled in from reference TRBV5-1 and TRBJ1-1, reads KAGVTQTPRYLIKTRGQQVTLSCSPISGHRSVSWYQQTPGQGLQFLFEYFSETQRNKGNFPGRFSGRQFSNSRSEMNVSTLELGDSALYLCASSLATANTEAFFGQGTRLTVV.